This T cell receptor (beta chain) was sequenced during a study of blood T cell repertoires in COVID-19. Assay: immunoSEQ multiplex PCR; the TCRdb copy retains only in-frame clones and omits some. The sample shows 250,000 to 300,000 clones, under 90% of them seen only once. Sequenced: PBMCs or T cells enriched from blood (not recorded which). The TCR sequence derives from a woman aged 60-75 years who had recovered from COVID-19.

CDR3 sequence reads: CATLPGTGGTGELFF. DNA of the CDR3: TGTGCCACCTTGCCCGGGACAGGGGGCACCGGGGAGCTGTTTTTT. The rearrangement uses TRBV10-3 and TRBJ2-2; 11 bases are shared with TRBD1. The CDR3 sequence is 15 residues long. In germline, CDR1 is ENHRY, CDR2 SYGVKD. Trimming cost V 10 bases and J 4 bases; bases outside gene matches: 8.